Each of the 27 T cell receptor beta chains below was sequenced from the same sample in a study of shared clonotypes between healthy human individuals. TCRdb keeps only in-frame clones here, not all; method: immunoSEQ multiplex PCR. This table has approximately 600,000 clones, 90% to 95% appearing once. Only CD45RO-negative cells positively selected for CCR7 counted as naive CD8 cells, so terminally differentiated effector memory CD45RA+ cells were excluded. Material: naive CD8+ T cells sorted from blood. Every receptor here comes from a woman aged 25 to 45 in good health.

DNA of the CDR3: TGTGCCAGCAGCCAATTCAACCCGGACGACACCCCCCAAGGAACTAATGAAAAACTGTTTTTT. Residues: CASSQFNPDDTPQGTNEKLFF. The gene calls are TRBV16 and TRBJ1-4; D is unresolved. Trimming removed 1 base at V and 1 base at J, with 25 bases between. Germline values: CDR1 KGHSY, CDR2 FQNENV. The CDR3 is made up of 21 amino acids. The variable domain in full, completed from reference TRBV16 and TRBJ1-4, reads GEEVAQTPKHLVRGEGQKAKLYCAPIKGHSYVFWYQQVLKNEFKFLISFQNENVFDETGMPKERFSAKCLPNSPCSLEIQATKLEDSAVYFCASSQFNPDDTPQGTNEKLFFGSGTQLSVL.

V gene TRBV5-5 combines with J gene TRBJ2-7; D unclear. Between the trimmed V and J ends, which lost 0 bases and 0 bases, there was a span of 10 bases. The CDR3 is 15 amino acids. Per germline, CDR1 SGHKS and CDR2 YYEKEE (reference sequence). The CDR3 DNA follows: TGTGCCAGCAGCTTGGGCCTCACGGACTCCTACGAGCAGTACTTC. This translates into CASSLGLTDSYEQYF.

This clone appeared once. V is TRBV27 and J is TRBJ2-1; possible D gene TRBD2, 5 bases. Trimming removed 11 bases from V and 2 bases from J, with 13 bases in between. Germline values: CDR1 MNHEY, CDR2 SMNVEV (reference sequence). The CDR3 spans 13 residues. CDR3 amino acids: CASRFGAYNEQFF. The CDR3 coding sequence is TGTGCCTCGAGGTTCGGGGCCTACAATGAGCAGTTCTTC.

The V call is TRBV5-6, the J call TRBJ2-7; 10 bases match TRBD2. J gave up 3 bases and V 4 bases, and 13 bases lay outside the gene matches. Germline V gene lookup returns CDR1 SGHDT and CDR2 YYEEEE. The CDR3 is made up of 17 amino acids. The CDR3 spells CASSVRYPSGRVYEQYF. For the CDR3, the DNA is TGTGCCAGCAGCGTGCGCTACCCTAGCGGGAGAGTCTACGAGCAGTACTTC.

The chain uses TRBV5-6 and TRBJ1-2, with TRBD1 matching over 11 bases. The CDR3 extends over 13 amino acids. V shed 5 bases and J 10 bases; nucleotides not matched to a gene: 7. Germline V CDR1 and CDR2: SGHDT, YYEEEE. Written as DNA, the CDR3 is TGTGCCAGCAGTTGGGACAGGGGGAACTACTACACCTTC. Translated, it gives CASSWDRGNYYTF.

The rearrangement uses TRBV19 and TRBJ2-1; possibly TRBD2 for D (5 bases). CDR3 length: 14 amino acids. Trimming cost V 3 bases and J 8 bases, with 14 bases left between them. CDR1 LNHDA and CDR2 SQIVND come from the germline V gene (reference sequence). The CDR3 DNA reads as TGTGCCAGTAGTATTAGTTCAGGACTCGATGAGCAGTTCTTC. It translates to CASSISSGLDEQFF.

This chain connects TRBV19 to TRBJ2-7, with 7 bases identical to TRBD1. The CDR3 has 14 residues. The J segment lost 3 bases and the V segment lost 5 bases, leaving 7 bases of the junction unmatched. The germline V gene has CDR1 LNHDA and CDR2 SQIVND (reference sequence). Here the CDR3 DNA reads TGTGCCAGTAGTCCCCTCACAGGGGTCTACGAGCAGTACTTC. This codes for CASSPLTGVYEQYF.

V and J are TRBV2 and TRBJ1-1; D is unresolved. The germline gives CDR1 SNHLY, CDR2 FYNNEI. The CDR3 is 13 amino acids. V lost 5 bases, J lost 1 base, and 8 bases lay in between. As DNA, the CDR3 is TGTGCCAGCAGTTCAACCAAGAACACTGAAGCTTTCTTT. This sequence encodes CASSSTKNTEAFF. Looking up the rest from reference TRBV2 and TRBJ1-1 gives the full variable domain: EPEVTQTPSHQVTQMGQEVILRCVPISNHLYFYWYRQILGQKVEFLVSFYNNEISEKSEIFDDQFSVERPDGSNFTLKIRSTKLEDSAMYFCASSSTKNTEAFFGQGTRLTVV.

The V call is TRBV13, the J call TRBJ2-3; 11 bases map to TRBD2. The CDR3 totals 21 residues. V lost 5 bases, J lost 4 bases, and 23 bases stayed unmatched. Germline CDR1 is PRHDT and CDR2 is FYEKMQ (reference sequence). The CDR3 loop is CASSVLAIKPGLAEAADTQYF. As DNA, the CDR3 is TGTGCCAGCAGCGTACTCGCCATAAAACCGGGACTAGCGGAGGCAGCAGATACGCAGTATTTT.

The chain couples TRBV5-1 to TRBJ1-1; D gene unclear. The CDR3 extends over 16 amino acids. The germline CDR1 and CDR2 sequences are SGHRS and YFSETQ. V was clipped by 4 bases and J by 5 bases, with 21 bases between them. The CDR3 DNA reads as TGCGCCAGCAGCCTGGGCCACAGTCGGGGTTGGACTGAAGCTTTCTTT. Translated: CASSLGHSRGWTEAFF.

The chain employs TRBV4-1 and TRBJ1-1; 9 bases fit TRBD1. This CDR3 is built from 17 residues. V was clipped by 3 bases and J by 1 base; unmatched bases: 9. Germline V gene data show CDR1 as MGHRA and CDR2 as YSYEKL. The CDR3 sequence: CASSHIRAGQGNTEAFF. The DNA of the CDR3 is TGCGCCAGCAGCCACATAAGGGCGGGACAGGGGAACACTGAAGCTTTCTTT.

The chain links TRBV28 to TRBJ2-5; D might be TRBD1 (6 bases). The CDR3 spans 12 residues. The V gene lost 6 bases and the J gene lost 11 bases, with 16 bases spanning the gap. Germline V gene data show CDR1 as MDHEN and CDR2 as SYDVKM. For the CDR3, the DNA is TGTGCCAGCAGATCGAACAGGGTTGGGCAGTACTTC. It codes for CASRSNRVGQYF.

The CDR3 DNA reads TGTGCCAGCAGCTCAGGGACAAACTACAATCAGCCCCAGCATTTT. It codes for CASSSGTNYNQPQHF. The V gene is TRBV7-9, the J gene TRBJ1-5; possibly TRBD1 for D (6 bases). CDR1 is SEHNR, CDR2 FQNEAQ, per germline (reference sequence). V shed 4 bases and J shed 3 bases, with 13 bases lying between them. CDR3 length: 15 amino acids. The full variable domain, completed using reference TRBV7-9 and TRBJ1-5, is DTGVSQNPRHKITKRGQNVTFRCDPISEHNRLYWYRQTLGQGPEFLTYFQNEAQLEKSRLLSDRFSAERPKGSFSTLEIQRTEQGDSAMYLCASSSGTNYNQPQHFGDGTRLSIL.

The CDR3 region is CAISDSGPEQYF. CDR3 bases: TGTGCCATCAGTGACTCCGGCCCCGAGCAGTACTTC. V usage is TRBV10-3 and J usage is TRBJ2-7; D is unclear. The CDR3 length is 12 residues. The V gene lost 3 bases and the J gene lost 6 bases, with 9 bases spanning the gap. Per the germline V gene, CDR1 is ENHRY and CDR2 is SYGVKD.

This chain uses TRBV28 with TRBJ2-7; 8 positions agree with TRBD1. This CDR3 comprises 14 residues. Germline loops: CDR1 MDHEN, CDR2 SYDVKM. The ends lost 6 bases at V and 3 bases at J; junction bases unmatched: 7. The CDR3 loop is CASRGQVRSYEQYF. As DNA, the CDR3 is TGTGCCAGCAGGGGACAGGTAAGAAGCTACGAGCAGTACTTC.

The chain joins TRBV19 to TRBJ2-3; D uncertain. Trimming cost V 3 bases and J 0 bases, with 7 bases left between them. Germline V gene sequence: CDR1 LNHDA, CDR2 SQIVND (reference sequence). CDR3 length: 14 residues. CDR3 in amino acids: CASSIPASTDTQYF. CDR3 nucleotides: TGTGCCAGTAGTATCCCTGCTAGCACAGATACGCAGTATTTT. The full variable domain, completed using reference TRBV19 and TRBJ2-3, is DGGITQSPKYLFRKEGQNVTLSCEQNLNHDAMYWYRQDPGQGLRLIYYSQIVNDFQKGDIAEGYSVSREKKESFPLTVTSAQKNPTAFYLCASSIPASTDTQYFGPGTRLTVL.

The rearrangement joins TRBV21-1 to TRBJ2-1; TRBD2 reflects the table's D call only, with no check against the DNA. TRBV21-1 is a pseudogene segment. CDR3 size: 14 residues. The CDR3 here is CASSRGTSNNEQFF. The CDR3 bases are TGTGCCAGCAGCAGGGGGACTTCTAACAATGAGCAGTTCTTC.

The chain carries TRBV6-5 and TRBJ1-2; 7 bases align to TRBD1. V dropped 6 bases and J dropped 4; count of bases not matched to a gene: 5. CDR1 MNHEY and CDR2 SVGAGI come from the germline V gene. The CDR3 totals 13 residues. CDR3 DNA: TGTGCCAGCAGCTCCACAGGGGCCTATGGCTACACCTTC. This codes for CASSSTGAYGYTF.

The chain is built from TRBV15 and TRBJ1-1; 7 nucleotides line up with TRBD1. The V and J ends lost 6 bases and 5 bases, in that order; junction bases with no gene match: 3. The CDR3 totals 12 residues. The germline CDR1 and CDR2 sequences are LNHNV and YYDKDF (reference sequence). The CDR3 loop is CATSSGGTEAFF. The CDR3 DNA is TGTGCCACCAGTTCAGGGGGGACTGAAGCTTTCTTT.

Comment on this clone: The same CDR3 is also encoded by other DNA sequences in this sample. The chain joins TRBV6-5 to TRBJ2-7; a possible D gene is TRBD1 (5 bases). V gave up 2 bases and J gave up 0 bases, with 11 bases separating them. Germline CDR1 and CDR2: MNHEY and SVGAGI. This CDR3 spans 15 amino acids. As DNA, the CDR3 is TGTGCCAGCAGTTACGTGCAGGGAAGCTCCTACGAGCAGTACTTC. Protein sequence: CASSYVQGSSYEQYF.

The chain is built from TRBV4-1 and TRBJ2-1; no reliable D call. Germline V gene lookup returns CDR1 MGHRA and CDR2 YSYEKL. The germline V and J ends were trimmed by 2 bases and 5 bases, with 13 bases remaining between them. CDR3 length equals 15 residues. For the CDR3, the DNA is TGCGCCAGCAGCCAACACCTCGGACCGAACAATGAGCAGTTCTTC. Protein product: CASSQHLGPNNEQFF.

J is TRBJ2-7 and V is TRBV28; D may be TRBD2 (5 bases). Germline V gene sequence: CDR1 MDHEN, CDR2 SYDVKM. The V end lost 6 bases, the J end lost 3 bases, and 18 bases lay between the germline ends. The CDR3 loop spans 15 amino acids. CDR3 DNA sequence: TGTGCCAGCAGCCCCGACTCCGGAGGCAACTACGAGCAGTACTTC. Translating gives CASSPDSGGNYEQYF.

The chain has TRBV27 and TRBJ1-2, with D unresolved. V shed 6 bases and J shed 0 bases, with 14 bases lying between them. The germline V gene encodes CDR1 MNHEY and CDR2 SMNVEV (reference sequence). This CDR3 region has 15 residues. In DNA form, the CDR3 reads TGTGCCAGCAGCCTGGAGGCGTTCCCTAACTATGGCTACACCTTC. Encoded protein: CASSLEAFPNYGYTF.

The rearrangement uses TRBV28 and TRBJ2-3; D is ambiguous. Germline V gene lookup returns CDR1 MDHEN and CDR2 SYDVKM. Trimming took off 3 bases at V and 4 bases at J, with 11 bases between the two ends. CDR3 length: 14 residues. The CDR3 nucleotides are TGTGCCAGCAGTTTCCTGGGGATTGCAGATACGCAGTATTTT. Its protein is CASSFLGIADTQYF.

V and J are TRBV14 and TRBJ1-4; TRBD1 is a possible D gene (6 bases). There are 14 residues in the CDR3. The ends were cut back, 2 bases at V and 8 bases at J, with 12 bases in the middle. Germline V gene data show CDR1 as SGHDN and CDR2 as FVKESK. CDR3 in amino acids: CASSQMGQVEKLFF. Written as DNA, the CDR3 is TGTGCCAGCAGCCAAATGGGACAAGTGGAAAAACTGTTTTTT.

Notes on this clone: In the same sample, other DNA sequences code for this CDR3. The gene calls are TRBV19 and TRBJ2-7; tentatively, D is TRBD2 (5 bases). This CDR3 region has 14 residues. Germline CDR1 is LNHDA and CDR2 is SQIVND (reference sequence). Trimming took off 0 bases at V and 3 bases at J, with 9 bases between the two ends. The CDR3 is CASSIDLEGYEQYF. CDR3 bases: TGTGCCAGTAGTATAGATCTAGAGGGCTACGAGCAGTACTTC.

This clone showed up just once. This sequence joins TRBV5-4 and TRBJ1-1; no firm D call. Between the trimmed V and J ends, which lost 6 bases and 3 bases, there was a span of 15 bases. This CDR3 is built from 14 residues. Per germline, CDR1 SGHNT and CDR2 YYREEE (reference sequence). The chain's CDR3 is CASTYLDGYTEAFF. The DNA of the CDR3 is TGTGCCAGCACCTACCTGGACGGATACACTGAAGCTTTCTTT.